This T cell receptor beta chain stems from a study of T-cell memory formation after mild COVID-19. TCRdb re-derived calls from the 5' RACE reads in MiXCR, one entry per CDR3 protein. Of 300,000 to 350,000 distinct CDR3 sequences listed, 13% to 15% are singletons. The study, taken as a whole, reports: Shrinking CD4+ clones were chiefly CM and EM; CD8+ ones were chiefly EMRA. Cross-reactive memory apparently joined, as some responding clones appeared in pre-infection memory. CD4/CD8 balance held among clones contracting day 15 to 85, and later expanders leaned CD4+.

Notes on this clonotype: What it binds is unknown.

V lost 2 bases to trimming and J lost 0 bases, with 11 bases between them. Germline assignment: CDR1 MNHEY and CDR2 SVGEGT. The CDR3 runs to 16 residues. This chain joins TRBV6-2 or TRBV6-3 and TRBJ1-5; D possibly corresponds to TRBD1 (5 bases). The receptor's source is a man younger than 30 who had mild COVID-19 (a few samples of this study predate the infection). Cell type and time point are not known. The material sequenced was PBMCs or a T cell subset sorted from them (not recorded which). CDR3 sequence reads: CASSYGRGDSNQPQHF. CDR3 sequence (DNA): TGTGCCAGCAGTTACGGTCGGGGGGATAGCAATCAGCCCCAGCATTTT.